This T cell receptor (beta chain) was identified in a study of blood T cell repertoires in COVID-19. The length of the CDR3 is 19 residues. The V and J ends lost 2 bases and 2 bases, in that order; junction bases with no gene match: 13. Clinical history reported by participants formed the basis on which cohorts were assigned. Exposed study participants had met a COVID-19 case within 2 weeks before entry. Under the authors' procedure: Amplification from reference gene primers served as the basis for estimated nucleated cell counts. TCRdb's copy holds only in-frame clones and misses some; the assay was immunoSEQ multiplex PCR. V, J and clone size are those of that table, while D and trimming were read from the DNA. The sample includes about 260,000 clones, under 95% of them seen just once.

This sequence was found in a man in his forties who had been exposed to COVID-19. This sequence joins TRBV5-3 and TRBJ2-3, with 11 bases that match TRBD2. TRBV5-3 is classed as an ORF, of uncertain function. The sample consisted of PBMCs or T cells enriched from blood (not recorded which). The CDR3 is CARSFPLAGGLIPTDTQYF. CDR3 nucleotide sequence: TGTGCCAGAAGCTTCCCGCTAGCGGGAGGCCTTATACCCACAGATACGCAGTATTTT.